This record looks at one TCR beta chain sequence and its context. This sample was included in a study of cytomegalovirus exposure and HLA in healthy donors. Clones were sequenced by immunoSEQ multiplex PCR, and TCRdb holds only the in-frame ones, with some missing. The sample lists roughly 190,000 clones, roughly 86% seen once, with over 1.1% in the top ten. The sample comprised PBMCs. The sequence derives from a woman between 18 and 29 years old in good health and CMV-seronegative.

For the CDR3, the DNA is TGTGCTAGCGGACTGGCCGGGGTCGGGGAGACCCAGTACTTC. It yields the protein CASGLAGVGETQYF. The chain combines TRBV12-5 with TRBJ2-5; the D gene is possibly TRBD2 (5 bases). Trimming took 9 bases from V and 5 from J, leaving 19 bases between them. Germline assignment: CDR1 LGHNT and CDR2 FRNRAP. This CDR3 region has 14 residues.